The 5 T cell receptor beta chains reported below all come from one sample, sequenced in a study of vaccination effects on CD4 cells after COVID-19. Some clones are missing from TCRdb's copy, which holds only in-frame ones; the method was immunoSEQ multiplex PCR. Found here are tens of thousands of clones, approximately 76% of them singletons; the top ten hold about 3%. For these receptors, no antigen is known. Sequencing followed a ViraFEST assay step that expanded antigen-specific CD4+ T cells with viral peptide pools. At the end of 9 to 11 days of culture, CD4+ T cells were isolated. People in the vaccine group had not been infected with SARS-CoV-2 before, and their nucleocapsid antibodies were negative. Material: CD4+ T cells from PBMCs cultured with HCoV-NL63 spike peptides, obtained before COVID-19 vaccination. All receptors derive from a human donor who received a COVID-19 vaccine.

The J gene is TRBJ1-5, the V gene TRBV5-1, with D perhaps matching TRBD1 (5 bases). The CDR3 is 16 amino acids. In germline, CDR1 is SGHRS, CDR2 YFSETQ. Trimming shortened V by 4 bases and J by 1 base, and 15 bases separated the two germline ends. CDR3 amino acids: CASSEFEGPSNQPQHF. CDR3 DNA sequence: TGCGCCAGCAGCGAGTTTGAGGGGCCGAGCAATCAGCCCCAGCATTTT.

This sequence joins TRBV5-6 and TRBJ1-4, with a possible D match to TRBD1 (5 bases). The CDR3 is 16 amino acids. Trimming shortened V by 4 bases and J by 0 bases, and 13 bases separated the two germline ends. Germline CDR1 and CDR2: SGHDT and YYEEEE. The CDR3: CASSLAGFATNEKLFF. Here the CDR3 DNA reads TGTGCCAGCAGCCTAGCAGGGTTTGCAACTAATGAAAAACTGTTTTTT. Using reference TRBV5-6 and TRBJ1-4 for the parts outside the CDR3, the full variable domain is DAGVTQSPTHLIKTRGQQVTLRCSPKSGHDTVSWYQQALGQGPQFIFQYYEEEERQRGNFPDRFSGHQFPNYSSELNVNALLLGDSALYLCASSLAGFATNEKLFFGSGTQLSVL.

The gene calls are TRBV18 and TRBJ1-5; D might be TRBD1 (5 bases). Germline V lookup: CDR1 KGHSH, CDR2 LQKENI. This CDR3 region has 15 residues. The ends were cut back, 3 bases at V and 2 bases at J, with 11 bases in the middle. CDR3 coding DNA: TGTGCCAGCTCACCTCAGGGAAATGGCAATCAGCCCCAGCATTTT. This gives the protein CASSPQGNGNQPQHF.

The chain recombines TRBV9 with TRBJ2-3; D call uncertain. CDR3 length: 13 amino acids. Germline CDR1 reads SGDLS; CDR2 reads YYNGEE. Trimming took off 4 bases at V and 1 base at J, with 7 bases between the two ends. CDR3 in DNA: TGTGCCAGCAGCACCCGTGGCACAGATACGCAGTATTTT. It yields the protein CASSTRGTDTQYF.

The rearrangement uses TRBV9 and TRBJ1-5; 8 nucleotides align to TRBD1. Per the germline V gene, CDR1 is SGDLS and CDR2 is YYNGEE. The CDR3 runs 15 residues. Losses at the gene ends were 5 bases for V and 3 bases for J; bases not matched to a gene: 7. The CDR3 protein is CASSRGQGTNQPQHF. As DNA, the CDR3 is TGTGCCAGCAGTAGAGGACAGGGCACCAATCAGCCCCAGCATTTT.